Presented here are 30 T cell receptor beta chains from one specimen sequenced in a study of shared clonotypes between healthy human individuals. Sequencing used immunoSEQ multiplex PCR; TCRdb keeps in-frame clones, though not all of them. The sample holds 170,000 or so clones, approximately 62% seen once. Sequencing was done on a sample of memory CD4+ T cells sorted from blood. Subset reported: CD45RA-negative fraction. The receptors come from a man younger than 45 in good health.

This clone was found once. The rearrangement uses TRBV14 and TRBJ2-1, with 7 bases lining up with TRBD2. V lost 1 base to trimming and J lost 7 bases; unmatched junction nucleotides: 10. The CDR3 has 16 residues. Germline V CDR1 and CDR2: SGHDN, FVKESK. In DNA, the CDR3 is TGTGCCAGCAGCCAAGTGATTAGAGCGGGGAGGAATGAGCAGTTCTTC. This codes for CASSQVIRAGRNEQFF.

Concerning this clone: This specimen includes other DNA sequences encoding the same CDR3. The chain is built from TRBV5-1 and TRBJ2-7; D not certain. This CDR3 has 12 residues. Germline values: CDR1 SGHRS, CDR2 YFSETQ. V gave up 5 bases and J gave up 2 bases, with 8 bases separating them. The CDR3 bases are TGCGCCAGCAGTTCCACTACCTACGAGCAGTACTTC. This sequence encodes CASSSTTYEQYF.

Only one count was recorded for this clone. V usage is TRBV7-8 and J usage is TRBJ2-3; 10 nucleotides match TRBD2. The germline gives CDR1 SGHVS, CDR2 FQNEAQ. Trimming removed 5 bases from V and 5 bases from J; junction bases left unmatched: 7. The CDR3 has 15 amino acids. As DNA, the CDR3 is TGTGCCAGCAGCCAGCGGGAGGGCACCGGAGATACGCAGTATTTT. It translates to CASSQREGTGDTQYF.

The chain joins TRBV5-5 to TRBJ2-7, with D possibly matching TRBD1 (5 bases). V was cut by 2 bases and J by 3 bases, with 9 bases left in between. The CDR3 is 13 amino acids. The V gene's germline CDR1 is SGHKS and CDR2 YYEKEE (reference sequence). The CDR3 region has the DNA TGTGCCAGCAGCTTTCAGGGAATCTACGAGCAGTACTTC. This gives the protein CASSFQGIYEQYF. The whole variable domain, filled in from reference TRBV5-5 and TRBJ2-7, reads DAGVTQSPTHLIKTRGQQVTLRCSPISGHKSVSWYQQVLGQGPQFIFQYYEKEERGRGNFPDRFSARQFPNYSSELNVNALLLGDSALYLCASSFQGIYEQYFGPGTRLTVT.

This rearrangement joins TRBV6-5 to TRBJ1-2, with D uncertain. Germline V gives CDR1 MNHEY, CDR2 SVGAGI. CDR3 size: 14 residues. Trimming stripped 0 bases from V and 6 bases from J, with 11 bases between. CDR3 region: CASSYSSGSDGYTF. CDR3 in DNA: TGTGCCAGCAGTTACTCGTCGGGGTCGGATGGCTACACCTTC.

This chain joins TRBV2 and TRBJ1-5, with TRBD1 matching 9 bases. J gave up 2 bases and V 6 bases, and 8 bases lay outside the gene matches. Germline values: CDR1 SNHLY, CDR2 FYNNEI. The CDR3 extends over 16 amino acids. CDR3 sequence: CASRKRTGGGNQPQHF. CDR3 in DNA: TGTGCCAGCAGGAAACGTACAGGGGGCGGCAATCAGCCCCAGCATTTT. Based on the CDR3 plus reference TRBV2 and TRBJ1-5, the full variable domain is EPEVTQTPSHQVTQMGQEVILRCVPISNHLYFYWYRQILGQKVEFLVSFYNNEISEKSEIFDDQFSVERPDGSNFTLKIRSTKLEDSAMYFCASRKRTGGGNQPQHFGDGTRLSIL.

The chain links TRBV9 to TRBJ2-7; 10 nucleotides match TRBD2. The V and J ends lost 3 bases and 5 bases, in that order; junction bases with no gene match: 5. This CDR3 comprises 14 residues. Germline loops: CDR1 SGDLS, CDR2 YYNGEE. The CDR3 nucleotides read TGTGCCAGCAGCGGGCCCGGGACTAGCGACGAGCAGTACTTC. This translates into CASSGPGTSDEQYF.

The CDR3 coding sequence is TGTGCCAGCAGCTGGGACAGGGATCTTTATACTGAGCAGTTCTTC. This codes for CASSWDRDLYTEQFF. This chain uses TRBV7-2 with TRBJ2-1, with TRBD1 matching 9 bases. There are 15 residues in the CDR3. Germline lookup yields CDR1 SGHTA and CDR2 FQGNSA. Trimming at V came to 4 bases and at J to 9 bases, leaving 10 bases not matched to a gene. Full variable domain (rest looked up from reference TRBV7-2 and TRBJ2-1): GAGVSQSPSNKVTEKGKDVELRCDPISGHTALYWYRQSLGQGLEFLIYFQGNSAPDKSGLPSDRFSAERTGGSVSTLTIQRTQQEDSAVYLCASSWDRDLYTEQFFGPGTRLTVL.

The chain carries TRBV6-6 and TRBJ2-1; a weak D match, TRBD2 (5 bases). The CDR3 length is 13 residues. CDR1 and CDR2 from the germline V gene are MNHNY and SVGAGI (reference sequence). V was clipped by 10 bases and J by 4 bases, with 14 bases between them. CDR3 sequence: CATSGIRYNEQFF. The CDR3 DNA follows: TGTGCCACCTCCGGGATTCGATACAATGAGCAGTTCTTC.

The V and J genes are TRBV18 and TRBJ2-3; D call uncertain. Germline V gives CDR1 KGHSH, CDR2 LQKENI. The CDR3 is 13 residues long. Trimming pared 3 bases from V and 4 bases from J, leaving 8 bases between. The CDR3 coding sequence is TGTGCCAGCTCACCCTCGGCATCAGATACGCAGTATTTT. It codes for CASSPSASDTQYF.

This clone was found a few times. Other DNA sequences from this sample encode an identical CDR3 as well. This chain joins TRBV5-4 and TRBJ2-2; a possible D gene is TRBD2 (5 bases). Germline V lookup: CDR1 SGHNT, CDR2 YYREEE (reference sequence). The CDR3 runs 15 residues. Trimming took off 0 bases at V and 0 bases at J, with 6 bases between the two ends. CDR3 loop: CASSLGLSNTGELFF. The CDR3 nucleotides read TGTGCCAGCAGCTTGGGACTATCGAACACCGGGGAGCTGTTTTTT.

The chain joins TRBV7-9 to TRBJ2-7, with D unresolved. The CDR3 has 19 amino acids. The V gene lost 2 bases and the J gene lost 2 bases, with 25 bases spanning the gap. From germline, CDR1 is SEHNR and CDR2 FQNEAQ (reference sequence). CDR3 protein: CASSLIEALTDFEPYEQYF. DNA of the CDR3: TGTGCCAGCAGCTTAATAGAGGCTTTGACTGACTTCGAGCCCTACGAGCAGTACTTC.

This clone showed up just a few times. Mismatch with germline at one junction end may stem from a read error. This chain uses TRBV7-7 with TRBJ2-2; no reliable D call. Germline CDR1 is SSHAT and CDR2 is FNYEAQ (reference sequence). The CDR3 spans 15 residues. CDR3 sequence: CASSSVVGDTGELFF. The CDR3 coding sequence is TGTGCTAGCAGCTCTGTTGTTGGGGACACCGGGGAGCTGTTTTTT.

The chain uses TRBV11-2 and TRBJ2-7; 7 nucleotides line up with TRBD2. J gave up 1 base and V 6 bases, and 9 bases lay outside the gene matches. Germline lookup yields CDR1 SGHAT and CDR2 FQNNGV. This CDR3 comprises 15 residues. Here the CDR3 reads CASRKLGRESYEQYF. The DNA of the CDR3 is TGTGCCAGCAGAAAACTTGGGCGGGAGTCCTACGAGCAGTACTTC.

V is TRBV20-1 and J is TRBJ2-1; the D is unclear. V was clipped by 3 bases and J by 9 bases, with 6 bases between them. The length of the CDR3 is 10 residues. The germline V gene has CDR1 DFQATT and CDR2 SNEGSKA (reference sequence). The DNA of the CDR3 is TGCAGTGCTAGTAAGACTGAGCAGTTCTTC. It specifies CSASKTEQFF.

With respect to this clone: A junction boundary mismatches the germline segment, possibly from a read error. The chain carries TRBV7-9 and TRBJ2-7; perhaps D is TRBD1 or TRBD2 (7 bases each). CDR3 length equals 15 residues. Germline values: CDR1 SEHNR, CDR2 FQNEAQ (reference sequence). CDR3 nucleotide sequence: TGTGCCAGCAGCCCAGGGGGGGCCCGCTCCGACGAGCAGTACTTC. It is translated as CASSPGGARSDEQYF.

This clone was recorded a few times. V usage is TRBV7-8 and J usage is TRBJ2-6, with 9 bases aligning to TRBD1. Trimming took 6 bases from V and 0 from J; bases not matched to a gene: 6. The CDR3 consists of 17 residues. Germline loops: CDR1 SGHVS, CDR2 FQNEAQ. CDR3 bases: TGTGCCAGCAGTGTGGGACAGGGCGTCTCTGGGGCCAACGTCCTGACTTTC. It yields the protein CASSVGQGVSGANVLTF.

V is TRBV15 and J is TRBJ2-7; possibly TRBD1 for D (6 bases). The CDR3 loop spans 14 amino acids. Trimming pared 1 base from V and 2 bases from J, leaving 9 bases between. The V gene's germline CDR1 is LNHNV and CDR2 YYDKDF (reference sequence). The CDR3 DNA reads TGTGCCACCAGCAGAGGGGGGCTGACCTACGAGCAGTACTTC. This encodes CATSRGGLTYEQYF.

This clone was observed a handful of times. The rearrangement joins TRBV29-1 to TRBJ2-1; D unclear. This CDR3 comprises 11 residues. The V gene lost 6 bases and the J gene lost 8 bases, with 11 bases spanning the gap. Germline values: CDR1 SQVTM, CDR2 ANQGSEA. The DNA of the CDR3 is TGCAGCGTCGCCTCCGGCGATGAGCAGTTCTTC. It is translated as CSVASGDEQFF.

The chain has TRBV10-3 and TRBJ2-7; D is ambiguous. V lost 3 bases and J 4 bases, leaving 7 bases between the germline ends. From germline, CDR1 is ENHRY and CDR2 SYGVKD. The CDR3 runs to 12 residues. Here the CDR3 reads CAISDTNYEQYF. The DNA of the CDR3 is TGTGCCATCAGTGATACCAATTACGAGCAGTACTTC.

The rearrangement uses TRBV7-8 and TRBJ1-2, with D possibly TRBD1 on 5 matching bases. CDR1 and CDR2 (germline): SGHVS, FQNEAQ. The CDR3 covers 15 residues. Trimming cost V 3 bases and J 2 bases, with 13 bases left between them. The CDR3 bases are TGTGCCAGCAGCTTGGGGCAGGGAGAAAACTATGGCTACACCTTC. Its protein is CASSLGQGENYGYTF. The whole variable domain, remainder taken from reference TRBV7-8 and TRBJ1-2, is GAGVSQSPRYKVAKRGQDVALRCDPISGHVSLFWYQQALGQGPEFLTYFQNEAQLDKSGLPSDRFFAERPEGSVSTLKIQRTQQEDSAVYLCASSLGQGENYGYTFGSGTRLTVV.

The chain uses TRBV6-1 and TRBJ1-5, with D hard to call. Trimming shortened V by 3 bases and J by 6 bases, and 21 bases separated the two germline ends. The CDR3 spans 17 residues. Germline CDR1 reads MNHNS; CDR2 reads SASEGT. The DNA for the CDR3 is TGTGCCAGCAGTGAGTCGGTTTTGGGGAGTCGGAGTCAGCCCCAGCATTTT. This sequence encodes CASSESVLGSRSQPQHF.

CDR3 nucleotide sequence: TGTGCCAGCAGTGAAGTCGGCGGGGGCTACGAGCAGTACTTC. Encoded protein: CASSEVGGGYEQYF. This chain links TRBV2 with TRBJ2-7; 7 positions match TRBD2. The CDR3 extends over 14 amino acids. Germline CDR1 and CDR2: SNHLY and FYNNEI. Germline trimming cut 1 base from V and 3 bases from J; bases unmatched to any gene: 3.

The chain has TRBV5-8 and TRBJ2-1, with 7 bases matching TRBD1. The J segment lost 6 bases and the V segment lost 0 bases, leaving 9 bases of the junction unmatched. CDR1 and CDR2 (germline): SGHTS, YDEGEE. CDR3 length equals 16 residues. The CDR3 bases are TGTGCCAGCAGCTTGGGCGCCAGGGGGACCGCCAATGAGCAGTTCTTC. Translation: CASSLGARGTANEQFF. The variable domain in full, completed from reference TRBV5-8 and TRBJ2-1, reads EAGVTQSPTHLIKTRGQQATLRCSPISGHTSVYWYQQALGLGLQFLLWYDEGEERNRGNFPPRFSGRQFPNYSSELNVNALELEDSALYLCASSLGARGTANEQFFGPGTRLTVL.

This chain links TRBV4-1 with TRBJ1-1, with 8 bases that match TRBD1. The germline V gene has CDR1 MGHRA and CDR2 YSYEKL. With V trimmed by 3 bases and J by 2 bases, 5 bases remained unmatched. There are 15 residues in the CDR3. In DNA form, the CDR3 reads TGCGCCAGCAGCCAGAGAACAGGGGGTAACACTGAAGCTTTCTTT. Amino acids: CASSQRTGGNTEAFF.

The chain couples TRBV2 to TRBJ1-2; the D gene is possibly TRBD1 (5 bases). CDR1 is SNHLY, CDR2 FYNNEI, per germline. V was trimmed by 7 bases and J by 8 bases, leaving 14 bases between them. This CDR3 spans 12 amino acids. CDR3 sequence reads: CASIDRVGGYTF. Written as DNA, the CDR3 is TGTGCCAGCATCGACAGAGTTGGGGGCTACACCTTC.

J is TRBJ1-1 and V is TRBV7-4; possible D gene TRBD1, 5 bases. V lost 2 bases and J 1 base, leaving 8 bases between the germline ends. Per the germline V gene, CDR1 is SGHVT and CDR2 is SQSDAQ. The CDR3 has 14 amino acids. DNA for the CDR3: TGTGCCAGCAGCTTAAAAGGGGCGAACACTGAAGCTTTCTTT. It specifies CASSLKGANTEAFF.

This chain connects TRBV25-1 to TRBJ1-4; possibly TRBD1 for D (5 bases). CDR1 and CDR2 from the germline V gene are MGHDK and SYGVNS. The V gene lost 10 bases and the J gene lost 11 bases, with 26 bases spanning the gap. CDR3 length equals 15 residues. The CDR3 coding sequence is TGTGCCACCGGGGGGTCGAGCGGGAGTAATGCTAAACTGTTTTTT. Residues: CATGGSSGSNAKLFF. Supplemented by reference TRBV25-1 and TRBJ1-4, the full variable domain reads EADIYQTPRYLVIGTGKKITLECSQTMGHDKMYWYQQDPGMELHLIHYSYGVNSTEKGDLSSESTVSRIRTEHFPLTLESARPSHTSQYLCATGGSSGSNAKLFFGSGTQLSVL.

This clone has just one count. The J gene is TRBJ2-3, the V gene TRBV7-2, with D hard to call. The V gene lost 5 bases and the J gene lost 0 bases, with 6 bases spanning the gap. CDR1 and CDR2 (germline): SGHTA, FQGNSA. CDR3 length equals 13 residues. As DNA, the CDR3 is TGTGCCAGCAGCATCCAGAGCACAGATACGCAGTATTTT. It is translated as CASSIQSTDTQYF. The whole variable domain, filled in from reference TRBV7-2 and TRBJ2-3, reads GAGVSQSPSNKVTEKGKDVELRCDPISGHTALYWYRQSLGQGLEFLIYFQGNSAPDKSGLPSDRFSAERTGGSVSTLTIQRTQQEDSAVYLCASSIQSTDTQYFGPGTRLTVL.

In regard to this clone: Other DNA sequences in this sample translate to the same CDR3. The chain combines TRBV5-1 with TRBJ2-7; the D is unclear. CDR3 length equals 13 residues. CDR1 is SGHRS and CDR2 is YFSETQ in the germline V gene. Trimming took 0 bases from V and 0 from J, leaving 4 bases between them. This CDR3 is CASSLEVSYEQYF. Here the CDR3 DNA reads TGCGCCAGCAGCTTGGAAGTCTCCTACGAGCAGTACTTC.